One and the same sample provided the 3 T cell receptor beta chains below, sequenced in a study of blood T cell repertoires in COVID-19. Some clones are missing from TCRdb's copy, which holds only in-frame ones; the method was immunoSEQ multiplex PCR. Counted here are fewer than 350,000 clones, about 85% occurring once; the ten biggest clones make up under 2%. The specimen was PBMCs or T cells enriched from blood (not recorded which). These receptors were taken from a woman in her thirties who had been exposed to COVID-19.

This chain's CDR3 is CASTNRDNGEQFF. Written as DNA, the CDR3 is TGTGCCAGCACAAACAGGGATAATGGTGAGCAGTTCTTC. This chain connects TRBV6-5 to TRBJ2-1; D is perhaps TRBD1 (6 bases). Germline lookup yields CDR1 MNHEY and CDR2 SVGAGI. The CDR3 contains 13 residues. Trimming pared 7 bases from V and 9 bases from J, leaving 16 bases between.

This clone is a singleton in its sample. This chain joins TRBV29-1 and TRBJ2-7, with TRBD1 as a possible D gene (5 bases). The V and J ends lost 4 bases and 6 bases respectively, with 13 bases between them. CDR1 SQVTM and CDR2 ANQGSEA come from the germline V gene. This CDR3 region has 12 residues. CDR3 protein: CSVAGNYREQYF. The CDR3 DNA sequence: TGCAGCGTTGCAGGGAACTACCGCGAGCAGTACTTC.

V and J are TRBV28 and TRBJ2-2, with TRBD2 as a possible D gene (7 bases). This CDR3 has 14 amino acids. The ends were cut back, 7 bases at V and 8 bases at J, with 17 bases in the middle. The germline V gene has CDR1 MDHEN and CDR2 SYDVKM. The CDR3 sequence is CASKGGGAVGELFF. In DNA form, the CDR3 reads TGTGCCAGCAAAGGAGGGGGGGCCGTTGGGGAGCTGTTTTTT.